This TCR beta chain derives from a study of blood T cells in healthy people across ages. There are a few counts of this clonotype. Looked up from germline, CDR1 is SQVTM and CDR2 is ANQGSEA. The CDR3 is made up of 16 amino acids. With V trimmed by 1 base and J by 5 bases, 10 bases remained unmatched. A second about 6 to 12 cycle PCR used barcoded and J-beta primers. MiXCR, run by TCRdb on the 5' RACE reads, gives a single entry per CDR3 protein. The sample includes more than 900,000 distinct CDR3 sequences, approximately 25% of them seen just once. These data were likewise used in another study, on T cells of mothers and their children.

Specimen: blood. This chain uses TRBV29-1 with TRBJ2-1; 8 nucleotides line up with TRBD1. This clonotype was sampled from a girl aged 2-10 years in good health. CDR3: CSVEARRTGMDNEQFF. CDR3 DNA: TGCAGCGTTGAAGCTAGGAGGACAGGGATGGACAATGAGCAGTTCTTC.